This T cell receptor beta chain was sequenced during a study of follicular helper T cells after annual influenza vaccination. In the case of this clone: Its target is not known.

Some clones are missing from TCRdb's copy, which holds only in-frame ones; the method was immunoSEQ multiplex PCR. This table has about 16,000 clones, approximately 88% appearing once. This CDR3 spans 15 amino acids. Germline V gene data show CDR1 as MDHEN and CDR2 as SYDVKM. V dropped 10 bases and J dropped 1 base, with 17 bases sitting between them. As for time point: 2014-2015 season, 7 days after vaccination. Sorted cTfh were non-naive CD4+CXCR5+PD-1+, either ICOS+CD38+ or ICOS-CD38-. Broader study findings: Rare clonotypes were missed; only 10-20% of cells gave TCRB.

The chain joins TRBV28 to TRBJ2-1; perhaps TRBD2 as D (6 bases). The source was CXCR5+ CD38- circulating T follicular helper cells from blood, collected 7 days after influenza vaccination. Subset in this sample: circulating Tfh, non-naive CD4+CXCR5+PD-1+ (ICOS+CD38+ or ICOS-CD38-). This receptor was identified in an adult who received the influenza vaccine. The CDR3 region has the DNA TGTGCCACCCTCTCTAGCGCCGAGTCCTACAATGAGCAGTTCTTC. Translating gives CATLSSAESYNEQFF.